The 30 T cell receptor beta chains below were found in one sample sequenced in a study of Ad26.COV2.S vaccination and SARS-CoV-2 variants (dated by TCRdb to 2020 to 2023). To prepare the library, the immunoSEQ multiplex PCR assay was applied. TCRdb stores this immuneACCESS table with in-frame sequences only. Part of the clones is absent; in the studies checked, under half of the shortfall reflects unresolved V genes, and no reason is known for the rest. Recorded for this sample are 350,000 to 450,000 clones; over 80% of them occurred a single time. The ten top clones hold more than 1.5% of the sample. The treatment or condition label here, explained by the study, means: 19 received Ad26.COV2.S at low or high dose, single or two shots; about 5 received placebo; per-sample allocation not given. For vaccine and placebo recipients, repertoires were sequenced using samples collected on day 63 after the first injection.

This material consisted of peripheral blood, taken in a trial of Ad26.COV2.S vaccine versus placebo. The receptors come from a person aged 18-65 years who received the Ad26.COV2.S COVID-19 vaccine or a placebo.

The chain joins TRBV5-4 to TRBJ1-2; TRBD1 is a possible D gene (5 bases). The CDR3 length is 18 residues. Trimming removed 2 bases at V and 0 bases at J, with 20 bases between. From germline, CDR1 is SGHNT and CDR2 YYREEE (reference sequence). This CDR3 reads CASSLGTLVKGPNYGYTF. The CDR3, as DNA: TGTGCCAGCAGCTTAGGGACTTTAGTAAAGGGTCCTAACTATGGCTACACCTTC.

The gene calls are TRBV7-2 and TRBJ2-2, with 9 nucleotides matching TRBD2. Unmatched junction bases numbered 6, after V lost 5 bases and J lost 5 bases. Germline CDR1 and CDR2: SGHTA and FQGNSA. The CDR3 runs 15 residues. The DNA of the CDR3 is TGTGCCAGCAGCCTATATGCGGGGGGGACCGGGGAGCTGTTTTTT. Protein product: CASSLYAGGTGELFF.

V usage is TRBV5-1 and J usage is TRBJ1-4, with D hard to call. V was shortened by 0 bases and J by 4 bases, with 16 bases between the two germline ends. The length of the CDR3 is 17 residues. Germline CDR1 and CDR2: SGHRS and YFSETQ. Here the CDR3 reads CASSLAASVGRNEKLFF. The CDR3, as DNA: TGCGCCAGCAGCTTGGCGGCCTCGGTAGGGCGTAATGAAAAACTGTTTTTT.

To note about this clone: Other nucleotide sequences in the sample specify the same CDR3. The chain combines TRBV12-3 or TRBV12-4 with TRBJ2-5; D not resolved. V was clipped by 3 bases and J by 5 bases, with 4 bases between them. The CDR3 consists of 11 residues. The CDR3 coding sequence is TGTGCCAGCAGTTTTGGGGAGACCCAGTACTTC. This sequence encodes CASSFGETQYF.

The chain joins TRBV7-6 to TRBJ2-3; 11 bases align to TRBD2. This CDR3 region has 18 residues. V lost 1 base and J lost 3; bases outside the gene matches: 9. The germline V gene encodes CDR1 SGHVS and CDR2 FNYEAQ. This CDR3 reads CASSLVAPGTSGTDTQYF. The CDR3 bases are TGTGCCAGCAGCTTAGTTGCTCCGGGGACTAGCGGAACAGATACGCAGTATTTT. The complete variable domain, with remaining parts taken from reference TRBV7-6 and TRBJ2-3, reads GAGVSQSPRYKVTKRGQDVALRCDPISGHVSLYWYRQALGQGPEFLTYFNYEAQQDKSGLPNDRFSAERPEGSISTLTIQRTEQRDSAMYRCASSLVAPGTSGTDTQYFGPGTRLTVL.

CDR3 sequence (DNA): TGTGCCAGCAGCGCAATCCAGGGGGTCGGTCAGCCCCAGCATTTT. It encodes CASSAIQGVGQPQHF. This rearrangement joins TRBV7-2 to TRBJ1-5; 7 positions agree with TRBD1. This CDR3 has 15 amino acids. Germline CDR1 and CDR2: SGHTA and FQGNSA. Trimming took 5 bases from V and 6 from J; bases not matched to a gene: 10.

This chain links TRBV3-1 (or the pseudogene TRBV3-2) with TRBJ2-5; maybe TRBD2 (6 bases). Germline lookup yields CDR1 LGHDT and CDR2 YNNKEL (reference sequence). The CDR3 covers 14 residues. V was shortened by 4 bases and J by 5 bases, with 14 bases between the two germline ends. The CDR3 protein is CASSPMGRGETQYF. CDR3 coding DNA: TGTGCCAGCAGCCCGATGGGCCGGGGGGAGACCCAGTACTTC.

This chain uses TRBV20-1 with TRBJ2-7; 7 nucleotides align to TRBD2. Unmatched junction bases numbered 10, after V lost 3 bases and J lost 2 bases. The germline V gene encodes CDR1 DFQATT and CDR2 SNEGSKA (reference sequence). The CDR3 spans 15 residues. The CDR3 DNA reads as TGCAGTGCTAGTGGTACCTCTAGCGGCCCCTACGAGCAGTACTTC. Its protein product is CSASGTSSGPYEQYF.

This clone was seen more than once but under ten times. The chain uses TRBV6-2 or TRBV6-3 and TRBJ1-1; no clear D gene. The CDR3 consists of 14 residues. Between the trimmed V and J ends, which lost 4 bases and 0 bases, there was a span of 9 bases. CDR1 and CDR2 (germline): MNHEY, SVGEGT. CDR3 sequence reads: CASSLGYMNTEAFF. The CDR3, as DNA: TGTGCCAGCAGTTTGGGGTACATGAACACTGAAGCTTTCTTT.

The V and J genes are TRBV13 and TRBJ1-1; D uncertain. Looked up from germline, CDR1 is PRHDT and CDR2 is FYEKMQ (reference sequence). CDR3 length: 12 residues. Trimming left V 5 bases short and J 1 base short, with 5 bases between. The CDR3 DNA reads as TGTGCCAGCAGCCCGGAGAACACTGAAGCTTTCTTT. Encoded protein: CASSPENTEAFF.

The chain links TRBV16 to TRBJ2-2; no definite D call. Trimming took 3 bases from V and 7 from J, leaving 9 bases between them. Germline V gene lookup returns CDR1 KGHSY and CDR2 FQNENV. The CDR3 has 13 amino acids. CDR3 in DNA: TGTGCCAGCAGCCAGGTCATCTACGGGGAGCTGTTTTTT. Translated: CASSQVIYGELFF.

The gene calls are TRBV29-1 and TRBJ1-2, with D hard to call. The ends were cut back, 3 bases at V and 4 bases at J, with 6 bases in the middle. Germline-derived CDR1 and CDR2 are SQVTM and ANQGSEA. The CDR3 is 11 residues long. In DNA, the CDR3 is TGCAGCGTTGATCGCGGCTATGGCTACACCTTC. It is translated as CSVDRGYGYTF. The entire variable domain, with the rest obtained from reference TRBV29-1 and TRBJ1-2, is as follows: SAVISQKPSRDICQRGTSLTIQCQVDSQVTMMFWYRQQPGQSLTLIATANQGSEATYESGFVIDKFPISRPNLTFSTLTVSNMSPEDSSIYLCSVDRGYGYTFGSGTRLTVV.

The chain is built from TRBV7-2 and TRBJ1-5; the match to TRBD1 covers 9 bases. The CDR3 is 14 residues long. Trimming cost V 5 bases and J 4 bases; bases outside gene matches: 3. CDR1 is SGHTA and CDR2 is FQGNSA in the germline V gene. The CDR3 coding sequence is TGTGCCAGCAGCCGGGACAGGGTGAATCAGCCCCAGCATTTT. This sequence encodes CASSRDRVNQPQHF. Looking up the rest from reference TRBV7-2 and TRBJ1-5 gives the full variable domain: GAGVSQSPSNKVTEKGKDVELRCDPISGHTALYWYRQSLGQGLEFLIYFQGNSAPDKSGLPSDRFSAERTGGSVSTLTIQRTQQEDSAVYLCASSRDRVNQPQHFGDGTRLSIL.

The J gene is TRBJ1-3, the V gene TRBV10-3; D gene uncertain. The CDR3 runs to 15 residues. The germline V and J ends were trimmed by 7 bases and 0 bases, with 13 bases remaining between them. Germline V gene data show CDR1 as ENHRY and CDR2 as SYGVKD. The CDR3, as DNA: TGTGCCATCAACTCAGGCCCGGACTCTGGAAACACCATATATTTT. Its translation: CAINSGPDSGNTIYF.

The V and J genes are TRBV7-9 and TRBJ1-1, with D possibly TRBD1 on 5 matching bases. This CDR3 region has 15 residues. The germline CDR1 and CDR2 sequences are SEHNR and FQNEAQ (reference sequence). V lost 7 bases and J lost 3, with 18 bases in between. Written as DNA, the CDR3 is TGTGCCAGCATTCCCCCTCCGGGGGTCGACACTGAAGCTTTCTTT. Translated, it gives CASIPPPGVDTEAFF.

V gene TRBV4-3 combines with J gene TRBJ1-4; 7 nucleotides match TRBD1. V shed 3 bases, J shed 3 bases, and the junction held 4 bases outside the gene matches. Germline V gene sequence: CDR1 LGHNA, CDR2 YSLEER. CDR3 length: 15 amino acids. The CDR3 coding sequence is TGCGCCAGCAGCCAGCGGGACAGCTCTAATGAAAAACTGTTTTTT. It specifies CASSQRDSSNEKLFF.

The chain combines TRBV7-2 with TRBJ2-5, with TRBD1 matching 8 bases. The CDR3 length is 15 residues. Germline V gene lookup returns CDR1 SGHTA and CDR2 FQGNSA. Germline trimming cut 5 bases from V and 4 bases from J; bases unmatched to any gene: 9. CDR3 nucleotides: TGTGCCAGCAGCAAAAGACAGGGGTTAAGAGAGACCCAGTACTTC. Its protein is CASSKRQGLRETQYF.

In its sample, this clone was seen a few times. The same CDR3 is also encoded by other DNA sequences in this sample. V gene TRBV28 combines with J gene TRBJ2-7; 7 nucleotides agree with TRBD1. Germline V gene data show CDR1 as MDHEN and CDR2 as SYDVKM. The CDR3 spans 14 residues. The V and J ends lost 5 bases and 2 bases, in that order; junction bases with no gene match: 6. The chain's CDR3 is CASSPSGTAYEQYF. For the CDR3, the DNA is TGTGCCAGCAGTCCCTCGGGGACAGCCTACGAGCAGTACTTC. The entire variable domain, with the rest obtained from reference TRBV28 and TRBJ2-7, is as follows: DVKVTQSSRYLVKRTGEKVFLECVQDMDHENMFWYRQDPGLGLRLIYFSYDVKMKEKGDIPEGYSVSREKKERFSLILESASTNQTSMYLCASSPSGTAYEQYFGPGTRLTVT.

The CDR3 bases are TGTGCCACCAACCGCGGACAGGGGAATTCACCCCTCCACTTT. Its protein is CATNRGQGNSPLHF. The chain employs TRBV19 and TRBJ1-6, with 9 bases lining up with TRBD1. J lost 7 bases, V lost 10 bases, and 8 bases had no gene match. Germline V CDR1 and CDR2: LNHDA, SQIVND (reference sequence). The CDR3 loop spans 14 amino acids.

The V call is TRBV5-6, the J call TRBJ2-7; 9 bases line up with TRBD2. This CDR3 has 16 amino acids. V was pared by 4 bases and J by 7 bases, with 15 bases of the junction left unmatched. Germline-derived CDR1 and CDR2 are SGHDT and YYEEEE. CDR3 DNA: TGTGCCAGCAGCCCGGCCCCCGGGGCGGGGGGGCGTGAGCAGTACTTC. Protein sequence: CASSPAPGAGGREQYF.

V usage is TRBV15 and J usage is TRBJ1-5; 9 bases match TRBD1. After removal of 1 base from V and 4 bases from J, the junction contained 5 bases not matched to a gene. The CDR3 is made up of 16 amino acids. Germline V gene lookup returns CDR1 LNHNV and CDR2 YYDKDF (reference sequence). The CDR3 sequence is CATSRVWDRVNQPQHF. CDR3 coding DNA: TGTGCCACCAGCAGAGTGTGGGACAGGGTTAATCAGCCCCAGCATTTT.

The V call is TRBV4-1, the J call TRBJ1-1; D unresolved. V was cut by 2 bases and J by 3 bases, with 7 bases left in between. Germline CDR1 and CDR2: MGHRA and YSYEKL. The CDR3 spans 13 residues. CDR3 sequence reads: CASSQIMDTEAFF. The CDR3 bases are TGCGCCAGCAGCCAAATTATGGACACTGAAGCTTTCTTT.

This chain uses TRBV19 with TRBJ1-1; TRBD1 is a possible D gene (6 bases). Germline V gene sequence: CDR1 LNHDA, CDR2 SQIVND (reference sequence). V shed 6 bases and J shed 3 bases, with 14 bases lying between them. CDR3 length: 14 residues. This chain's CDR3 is CASSVQGGYTEAFF. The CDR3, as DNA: TGTGCCAGTAGCGTACAGGGAGGGTACACTGAAGCTTTCTTT. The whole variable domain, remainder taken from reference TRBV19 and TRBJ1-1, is DGGITQSPKYLFRKEGQNVTLSCEQNLNHDAMYWYRQDPGQGLRLIYYSQIVNDFQKGDIAEGYSVSREKKESFPLTVTSAQKNPTAFYLCASSVQGGYTEAFFGQGTRLTVV.

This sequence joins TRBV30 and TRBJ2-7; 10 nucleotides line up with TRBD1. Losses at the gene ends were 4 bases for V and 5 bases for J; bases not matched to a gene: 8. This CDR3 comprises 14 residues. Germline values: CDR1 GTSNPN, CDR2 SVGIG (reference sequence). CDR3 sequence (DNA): TGTGCCTGGAACCCGGGACAGGGGAACCACGAGCAGTACTTC. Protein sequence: CAWNPGQGNHEQYF.

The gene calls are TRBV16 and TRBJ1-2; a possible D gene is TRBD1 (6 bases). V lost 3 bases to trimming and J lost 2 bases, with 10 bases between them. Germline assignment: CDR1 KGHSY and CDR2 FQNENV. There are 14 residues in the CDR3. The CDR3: CASSHQGLNYGYTF. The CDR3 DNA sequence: TGTGCCAGCAGCCACCAGGGGTTGAACTATGGCTACACCTTC.

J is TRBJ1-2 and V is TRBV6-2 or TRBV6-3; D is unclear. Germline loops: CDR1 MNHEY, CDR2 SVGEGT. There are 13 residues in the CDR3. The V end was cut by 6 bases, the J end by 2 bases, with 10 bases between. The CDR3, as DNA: TGTGCCAGCAGCCAGTCAGGCAACTATGGCTACACCTTC. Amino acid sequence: CASSQSGNYGYTF.

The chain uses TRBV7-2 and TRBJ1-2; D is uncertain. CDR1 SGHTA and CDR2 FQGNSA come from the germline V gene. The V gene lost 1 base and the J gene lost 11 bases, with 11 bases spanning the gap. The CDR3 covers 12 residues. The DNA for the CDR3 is TGTGCCAGCAGCTTAGTTCCGACTGGATACACCTTC. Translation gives CASSLVPTGYTF.

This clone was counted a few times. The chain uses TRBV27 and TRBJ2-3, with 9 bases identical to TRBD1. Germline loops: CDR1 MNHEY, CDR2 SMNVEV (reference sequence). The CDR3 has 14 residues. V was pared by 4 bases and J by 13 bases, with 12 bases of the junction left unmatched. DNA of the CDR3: TGTGCCAGCAGTTACGGGACAGGGATAGACATGAAGTATTTT. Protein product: CASSYGTGIDMKYF.

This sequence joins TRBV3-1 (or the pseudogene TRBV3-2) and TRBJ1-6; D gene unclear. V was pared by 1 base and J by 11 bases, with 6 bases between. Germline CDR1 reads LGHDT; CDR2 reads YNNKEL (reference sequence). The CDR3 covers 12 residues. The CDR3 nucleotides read TGTGCCAGCAGCCAAGGTGACACACCCCTCCACTTT. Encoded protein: CASSQGDTPLHF.

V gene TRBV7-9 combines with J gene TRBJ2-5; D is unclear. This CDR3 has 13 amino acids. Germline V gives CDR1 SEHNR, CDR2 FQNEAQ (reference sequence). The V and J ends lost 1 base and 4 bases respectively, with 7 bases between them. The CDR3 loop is CASSLVVTETQYF. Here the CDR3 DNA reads TGTGCCAGCAGCTTAGTTGTGACAGAGACCCAGTACTTC.